The 21 T cell receptor beta chains below were found in one sample sequenced in a study of Ad26.COV2.S vaccination and SARS-CoV-2 variants. The table came from immunoSEQ multiplex PCR; TCRdb's copy has only in-frame clones and leaves some out. The data show about 180,000 clones, with around 88% seen just once and 5% to 7% held by the top ten. This specimen was peripheral blood, taken after recovery from COVID-19. Receptors originate from a human donor who had recovered from COVID-19.

The V and J genes are TRBV5-1 and TRBJ2-5, with a tentative D call TRBD2 (6 bases). V dropped 5 bases and J dropped 5 bases, with 13 bases sitting between them. There are 13 residues in the CDR3. Germline CDR1 is SGHRS and CDR2 is YFSETQ. CDR3 nucleotides: TGCGCCAGCAGTCTCGGGGGTTTCGAGACCCAGTACTTC. Protein: CASSLGGFETQYF.

CDR3 amino acids: CASSTSTDTQYF. CDR3 DNA sequence: TGTGCCAGCAGTACAAGCACAGATACGCAGTATTTT. The V gene is TRBV12-3 or TRBV12-4, the J gene TRBJ2-3, with D hard to call. The V gene lost 5 bases and the J gene lost 0 bases, with 3 bases spanning the gap. The CDR3 has 12 amino acids.

The rearrangement uses TRBV4-1 and TRBJ2-5; D is undetermined. CDR3 length equals 15 residues. CDR1 MGHRA and CDR2 YSYEKL come from the germline V gene. Between the trimmed V and J ends, which lost 0 bases and 2 bases, there was a span of 10 bases. CDR3 region: CASSQEGNSQETQYF. CDR3 DNA sequence: TGCGCCAGCAGCCAAGAAGGTAACTCTCAAGAGACCCAGTACTTC.

The chain combines TRBV5-1 with TRBJ2-5; TRBD2 might be the D (7 bases). This CDR3 is 15 amino acids long. CDR1 and CDR2 (germline): SGHRS, YFSETQ. Trimming pared 2 bases from V and 2 bases from J, leaving 13 bases between. CDR3 loop: CASSFLGGEQETQYF. CDR3 sequence (DNA): TGCGCCAGCAGCTTTTTAGGGGGGGAACAAGAGACCCAGTACTTC.

This clone has only one observation. This chain uses TRBV5-1 with TRBJ2-5, with 8 bases aligning to TRBD1. The CDR3 sequence is 15 residues long. Germline lookup yields CDR1 SGHRS and CDR2 YFSETQ. V lost 3 bases to trimming and J lost 5 bases; unmatched junction nucleotides: 9. CDR3 DNA: TGCGCCAGCAGCTCAGGGGGCGGAGGGGAGGAGACCCAGTACTTC. It codes for CASSSGGGGEETQYF.

This sequence joins TRBV11-2 and TRBJ1-1; TRBD1 aligns across 10 bases. J lost 7 bases, V lost 0 bases, and 14 bases had no gene match. The CDR3 spans 18 residues. Germline CDR1 reads SGHAT; CDR2 reads FQNNGV. CDR3 amino acids: CASSLEKRDRGPRGEAFF. The DNA of the CDR3 is TGTGCCAGCAGCTTAGAAAAAAGAGACAGGGGGCCTCGTGGTGAAGCTTTCTTT.

This clone has more than one count but fewer than ten. The chain carries TRBV15 and TRBJ1-1; maybe TRBD1 (6 bases). Germline lookup yields CDR1 LNHNV and CDR2 YYDKDF (reference sequence). The CDR3 consists of 15 residues. Deletions cut 4 bases from V and 2 bases from J, with 14 bases between. The CDR3 is CATSKWDMGNTEAFF. In DNA form, the CDR3 reads TGTGCCACCAGCAAGTGGGACATGGGTAACACTGAAGCTTTCTTT. Together with reference TRBV15 and TRBJ1-1, the CDR3 gives the full variable domain: DAMVIQNPRYQVTQFGKPVTLSCSQTLNHNVMYWYQQKSSQAPKLLFHYYDKDFNNEADTPDNFQSRRPNTSFCFLDIRSPGLGDTAMYLCATSKWDMGNTEAFFGQGTRLTVV.

This sequence joins TRBV5-4 and TRBJ2-5; 12 positions agree with TRBD2. With V trimmed by 0 bases and J by 1 base, 1 base remained unmatched. Looked up from germline, CDR1 is SGHNT and CDR2 is YYREEE (reference sequence). The CDR3 is 16 amino acids. CDR3 region: CASSLVLAGGQETQYF. The CDR3 DNA reads TGTGCCAGCAGCTTGGTACTAGCGGGGGGCCAAGAGACCCAGTACTTC.

The V and J genes are TRBV9 and TRBJ2-7; 8 bases match TRBD2. The CDR3 runs to 15 residues. Germline V gene sequence: CDR1 SGDLS, CDR2 YYNGEE. V lost 0 bases to trimming and J lost 0 bases; unmatched junction nucleotides: 2. The CDR3 loop is CASSVGAGGSYEQYF. CDR3 bases: TGTGCCAGCAGCGTAGGTGCGGGAGGCTCCTACGAGCAGTACTTC.

This chain uses TRBV7-9 with TRBJ1-2; D unresolved. This CDR3 contains 13 residues. The germline CDR1 and CDR2 sequences are SEHNR and FQNEAQ (reference sequence). The V end was cut by 1 base, the J end by 2 bases, with 5 bases between. CDR3 protein: CASSLVENYGYTF. CDR3 nucleotides: TGTGCCAGCAGCTTAGTAGAAAACTATGGCTACACCTTC.

This clone was found once. CDR3 sequence reads: CASSPNGYEQYF. The CDR3 region has the DNA TGTGCCAGCAGCCCCAATGGTTACGAGCAGTACTTC. The V call is TRBV5-6, the J call TRBJ2-7; no reliable D call. The CDR3 contains 12 residues. Germline V gene data show CDR1 as SGHDT and CDR2 as YYEEEE. V was shortened by 4 bases and J by 4 bases, with 9 bases between the two germline ends.

This clone was recorded a few times. This chain uses TRBV7-3 with TRBJ2-3; TRBD2 matches at 8 bases. Germline CDR1 is SGHTA and CDR2 is FQGTGA. Losses at the gene ends were 5 bases for V and 1 base for J; bases not matched to a gene: 5. The CDR3 length is 15 residues. CDR3 DNA sequence: TGTGCCAGCAGCCCCGATAGCGGGGGCACAGATACGCAGTATTTT. Its translation: CASSPDSGGTDTQYF.

This chain uses TRBV9 with TRBJ2-7; weak D call: TRBD2 (5 bases). CDR1 is SGDLS, CDR2 YYNGEE, per germline. The ends were cut back, 3 bases at V and 2 bases at J, with 12 bases in the middle. CDR3 length: 14 amino acids. CDR3 residues: CASSAAGGPYEQYF. As DNA, the CDR3 is TGTGCCAGCAGCGCGGCGGGCGGTCCCTACGAGCAGTACTTC.

This clone was counted only a few times. The gene calls are TRBV4-1 and TRBJ1-5, with D uncertain. This CDR3 has 15 amino acids. Trimming removed 0 bases at V and 3 bases at J, with 9 bases between. The germline CDR1 and CDR2 sequences are MGHRA and YSYEKL. The CDR3 nucleotides are TGCGCCAGCAGCCAAGATACTACGGCCAATCAGCCCCAGCATTTT. Its protein is CASSQDTTANQPQHF.

This chain links TRBV7-9 with TRBJ2-5; D gene uncertain. Germline V gene lookup returns CDR1 SEHNR and CDR2 FQNEAQ (reference sequence). CDR3 length: 14 amino acids. V shed 1 base and J shed 2 bases, with 8 bases lying between them. CDR3 sequence reads: CASSLEMLQETQYF. CDR3 coding DNA: TGTGCCAGCAGCTTAGAGATGTTACAAGAGACCCAGTACTTC.

The table lists this clone with a count of one. The CDR3: CASSALERNEQFF. CDR3 DNA: TGTGCCAGCAGTGCCCTCGAAAGGAATGAGCAGTTCTTC. The rearrangement joins TRBV27 to TRBJ2-1; the D is unclear. CDR1 and CDR2 from the germline V gene are MNHEY and SMNVEV (reference sequence). V lost 5 bases to trimming and J lost 7 bases, with 12 bases between them. This CDR3 spans 13 amino acids.

This clone is a singleton in its sample. The chain combines TRBV5-6 with TRBJ2-3; D may correspond to TRBD1 or TRBD2 (6 bases each). Trimming pared 4 bases from V and 9 bases from J, leaving 15 bases between. Germline V gene lookup returns CDR1 SGHDT and CDR2 YYEEEE. The CDR3 sequence is 13 residues long. CDR3 amino acids: CASSTHTGRTQYF. For the CDR3, the DNA is TGTGCCAGCAGCACTCACACAGGGAGGACGCAGTATTTT.

This clone was counted a single time. The chain links TRBV5-1 to TRBJ1-1; 7 positions match TRBD1. CDR1 SGHRS and CDR2 YFSETQ come from the germline V gene. This CDR3 region has 15 residues. Losses at the gene ends were 5 bases for V and 5 bases for J; bases not matched to a gene: 12. This CDR3 reads CASSLDRAVRTEAFF. DNA for the CDR3: TGCGCCAGCAGTTTAGACAGGGCGGTACGGACTGAAGCTTTCTTT.

This rearrangement joins TRBV4-2 to TRBJ2-2; TRBD2 matches at 9 bases. The CDR3 runs 17 residues. Germline V gene data show CDR1 as LGHNA and CDR2 as YNFKEQ. V shed 6 bases and J 1 base; nucleotides not matched to a gene: 9. CDR3 sequence reads: CASSSPGLALNTGELFF. CDR3 nucleotides: TGTGCCAGCAGTAGTCCGGGACTAGCCCTGAACACCGGGGAGCTGTTTTTT.

This chain uses TRBV3-1 (or the pseudogene TRBV3-2) with TRBJ2-1, with D possibly matching TRBD2 (6 bases). Trimming left V 4 bases short and J 9 bases short, with 10 bases between. The CDR3 spans 12 residues. Germline values: CDR1 LGHDT, CDR2 YNNKEL (reference sequence). Here the CDR3 reads CASSRSGPEQFF. CDR3 coding DNA: TGTGCCAGCAGCCGGAGCGGGCCTGAGCAGTTCTTC.

This clone has more than one count but fewer than ten. The chain joins TRBV12-3 or TRBV12-4 to TRBJ2-7; D is undetermined. The CDR3 loop spans 12 amino acids. The ends were cut back, 6 bases at V and 2 bases at J, with 8 bases in the middle. Here the CDR3 DNA reads TGTGCCAGCAGGGGATCAGCCTACGAGCAGTACTTC. Its protein product is CASRGSAYEQYF.